This T cell receptor (beta chain) emerged from a study of T cells in Graves' hyperthyroidism and ophthalmopathy. Amplified TCR beta CDR3 regions derived from RNA transcripts. Primed by the HTBI set, a first-round RT-PCR was run on the TCR CDR3. From the multiplex PCR reads, TCRdb called clonotypes with MiXCR, one entry per CDR3 protein. The sample yields around 560,000 distinct CDR3 sequences, around 15% seen once. Trimming cost V 0 bases and J 3 bases, with 8 bases left between them. Germline-derived CDR1 and CDR2 are ENHRY and SYGVKD. The CDR3 loop spans 14 amino acids. The J gene is TRBJ1-2, the V gene TRBV10-3; D call uncertain. Material: blood. The receptor was derived from a woman aged 18-35 years with Graves' hyperthyroidism. The CDR3 DNA reads TGTGCCATCAGTGAGTCTTGGGATTACTATGGCTACACCTTC. Translation gives CAISESWDYYGYTF.